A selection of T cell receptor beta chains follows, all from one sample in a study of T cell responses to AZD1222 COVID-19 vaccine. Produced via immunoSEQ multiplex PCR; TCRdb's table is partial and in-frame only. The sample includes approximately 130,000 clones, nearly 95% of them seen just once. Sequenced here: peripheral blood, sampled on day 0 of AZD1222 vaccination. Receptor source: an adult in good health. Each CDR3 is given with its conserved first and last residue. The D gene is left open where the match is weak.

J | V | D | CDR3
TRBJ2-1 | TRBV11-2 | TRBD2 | CASSPNPYGGGSYNEQFF
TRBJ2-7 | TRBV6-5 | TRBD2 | CASSGAGGPYEQYF
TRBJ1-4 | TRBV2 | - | CASRFRGFDEKLFF
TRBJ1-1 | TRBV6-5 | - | CASNSATPLEAFF
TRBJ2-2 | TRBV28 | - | CASEISRGELFF
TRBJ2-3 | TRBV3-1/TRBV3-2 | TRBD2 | CASSPLTSGASDTQYF
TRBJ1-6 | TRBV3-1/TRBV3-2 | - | CASSPGGYNSPLHF
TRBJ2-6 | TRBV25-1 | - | CASSEYGGNSGANVLTF
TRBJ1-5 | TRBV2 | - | CASSTRLFQPQHF
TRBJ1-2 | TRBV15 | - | CATSRRGGWNGYTF
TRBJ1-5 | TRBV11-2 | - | CASSLDGGPSSNQPQHF
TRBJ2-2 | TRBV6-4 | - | CASSDSPPGNTGELFF
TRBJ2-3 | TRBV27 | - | CASSFQGPDTQYF
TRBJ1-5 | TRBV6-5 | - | CASTTDFPPQPQHF